Described below is a single T cell receptor beta chain sequence and its context. Antigen specificity is unknown. The sample originates from a study of cytomegalovirus exposure and HLA in healthy donors. Study results and caveats: Follow-up analysis later connected one missense variant in DCLRE1C with trimming of TCR beta V- and J-genes. Per a later analysis, fewer than 20,000 TCR beta sequences showed association with HLA alleles at 0.05 false discovery rate.

PCR amplification relied on 60 Vbeta primers (plus 13 Jbeta primers). Assay: immunoSEQ multiplex PCR; the TCRdb copy retains only in-frame clones and omits some. The repertoire includes approximately 280,000 clones, roughly 85% of them detected once, and 4% sits in the top ten. Sequenced input: PBMCs. The clonotype originates from a man between 35 and 55 years old in good health and CMV-seropositive.

For the CDR3, the DNA is TGTGCCAGCAGCTCACACTCCTACGAGCAGTACTTC. Its translation is CASSSHSYEQYF. The chain has TRBV27 and TRBJ2-7; no firm D call. The V and J ends lost 6 bases and 0 bases respectively, with 6 bases between them. The CDR3 totals 12 residues. Germline CDR1 and CDR2: MNHEY and SMNVEV (reference sequence).